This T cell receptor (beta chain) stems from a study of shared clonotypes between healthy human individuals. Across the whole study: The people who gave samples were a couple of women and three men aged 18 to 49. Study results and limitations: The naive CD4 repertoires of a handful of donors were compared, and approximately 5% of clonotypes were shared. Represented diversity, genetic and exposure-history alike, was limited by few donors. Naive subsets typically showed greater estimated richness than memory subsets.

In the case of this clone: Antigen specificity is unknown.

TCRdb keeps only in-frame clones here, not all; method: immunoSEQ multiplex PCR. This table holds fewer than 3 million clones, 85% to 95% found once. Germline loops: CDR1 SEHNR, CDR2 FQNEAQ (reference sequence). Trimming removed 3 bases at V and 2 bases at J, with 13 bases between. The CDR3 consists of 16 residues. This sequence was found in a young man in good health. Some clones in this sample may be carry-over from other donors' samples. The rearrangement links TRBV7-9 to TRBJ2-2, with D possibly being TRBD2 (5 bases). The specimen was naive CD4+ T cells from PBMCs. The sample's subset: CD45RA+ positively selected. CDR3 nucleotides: TGTGCCAGCAGCTTTCGCTCGGGAACCAACACCGGGGAGCTGTTTTTT. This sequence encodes CASSFRSGTNTGELFF.